Listed below are T cell receptor beta chains from one sample, sequenced in a study of regulatory T cells in long-lasting Graves disease. MiXCR was run by TCRdb on the multiplex PCR reads, yielding one entry per CDR3 protein. The table includes around 360,000 distinct CDR3 sequences, 15% to 20% detected once. The same specimen was also included in a second study, on T cells in Graves' hyperthyroidism and ophthalmopathy.

The source material was peripheral blood mononuclear cells (PBMCs), sampled at new diagnosis, from a patient treated with antithyroid drugs. These receptors all come from a woman younger than 30 with Graves disease. The conserved cysteine and the conserved F or W are not part of the CDR3 here. Fields, in order: J gene, CDR3 length, clone size, V gene, CDR3 protein. Rows may omit the clone size; those that give it use once, few, many or a size class.

TRBJ1-2	13	once	TRBV6-5	ASSYSGTRRYGYT
TRBJ1-2	11	many	TRBV30	AWSVRSNYGYT
TRBJ2-1	15	many	TRBV11-3	ASSREAGQGSYNEQF
TRBJ1-5	13	many	TRBV2	ASSGGVRVNQPQH
TRBJ2-7	13	-	TRBV6-1	ASSSVFRGLSEQY
TRBJ2-1	13	-	TRBV7-8	ASSLEGGTYNEQF
TRBJ2-2	14	few	TRBV18	ASSPLSDTNTGELF
TRBJ1-5	13	many	TRBV28	ASSFRGPSNQPQH
TRBJ1-6	13	many	TRBV5-1	ASSLGTLEGSALH
TRBJ1-3	13	few	TRBV12-3/TRBV12-4	ASSPRGAFGNTIY
TRBJ2-1	13	many	TRBV6-2/TRBV6-3	ASRAREGLRDEQF
TRBJ1-5	15	few	TRBV10-1	ASSEAGSNSSNQPQH
TRBJ2-3	13	many	TRBV12-3/TRBV12-4	ASSFPGQSTDTQY
TRBJ2-7	13	few	TRBV6-4	ASSTETGGSYEQY
TRBJ2-7	13	many	TRBV28	ASRPLGASGTEQY
TRBJ2-1	10	-	TRBV7-9	ASSSPGLLQF
TRBJ2-3	10	-	TRBV12-3/TRBV12-4	ASSRAGEKQY
TRBJ2-2	12	-	TRBV10-3	AISETVNTGELF
TRBJ2-1	13	many	TRBV12-3/TRBV12-4	ASSPPRMTYNEQF
TRBJ2-7	22	-	TRBV12-3/TRBV12-4	ASSSFDEFHGYTFGPGTSYEQY
TRBJ2-5	16	-	TRBV5-1	ASSLRSSGGPLAWTQY
TRBJ1-2	13	many	TRBV7-2	ASSPGAGQGRGYT
TRBJ2-1	10	many	TRBV2	ASSLEGDEQF
TRBJ2-3	12	many	TRBV7-2	ASSPDRATDTQY
TRBJ1-2	16	-	TRBV19	ASSGGPAAVLHNYGYT
TRBJ2-3	13	-	TRBV7-9	ASSERGVGTDTQY
TRBJ2-1	13	many	TRBV3-1	ASSQEGAGTNEQF
TRBJ2-2	12	many	TRBV12-3/TRBV12-4	ASSLKWNTGELF
TRBJ2-7	12	-	TRBV14	ASSQRGQGYEQY
TRBJ1-5	12	-	TRBV28	ASSPSEGWKPQH
TRBJ2-7	11	many	TRBV7-2	ASSSGLDYEQY
TRBJ2-7	9	many	TRBV20-1	SVEGQGEQY
TRBJ2-1	10	few	TRBV7-9	ASSWTLETAF
TRBJ1-3	11	few	TRBV20-1	SAQGASGNTIY
TRBJ2-3	12	many	TRBV28	ASSFATGTDTQY
TRBJ1-1	16	few	TRBV6-1	ASSRRDRRWVLNTEAF
TRBJ1-1	10	many	TRBV6-1	ASSESGTEAF
TRBJ1-2	11	-	TRBV6-2/TRBV6-3	ASSPTGNSGYT
TRBJ2-2	14	few	TRBV20-1	SARLSGGADTGELF
TRBJ2-1	13	-	TRBV9	ASSPGVAGTNEQF
TRBJ1-5	10	many	TRBV20-1	SAQQGLQPQH
TRBJ2-3	12	many	TRBV30	AWRLAGSTDTQY
TRBJ2-2	12	-	TRBV7-9	ASSLDRRSGELF
TRBJ2-1	11	many	TRBV28	ASSSGVYNEQF
TRBJ2-7	12	few	TRBV9	ASSVIGQGPEQY
TRBJ2-3	18	few	TRBV20-1	SARGTGTRRKLPSTDTQY
TRBJ1-1	10	-	TRBV2	ASSKRATEAF
TRBJ1-5	12	-	TRBV6-4	ASSDGQGDQPQH